This TCR beta chain stems from a study of CD8+ T cells in alopecia areata. General study findings and limits: An increase in clonality over normal scalp was evident in lesional scalp, especially alopecia totalis/universalis. Normal-skin resident alphabeta T cells also appear among scalp sample sequences. Possibly as an HLA-related effect, TCR sharing across patients appeared less clear than in mice.

Extraction and reverse transcription of RNA yielded cDNA as the sequencing template. Assay: immunoSEQ multiplex PCR; the TCRdb copy retains only in-frame clones and omits some. The sample carries under 130,000 clones, less than 70% recorded once. The researchers isolated CD4+ and CD8+ T cells from PBMCs by sorting. On this clone itself: Its matching antigen is unknown.

Trimming stripped 0 bases from V and 7 bases from J, with 12 bases between. The CDR3 sequence is 14 residues long. The germline V gene encodes CDR1 MGHRA and CDR2 YSYEKL. This sequence joins TRBV4-1 and TRBJ1-2; D not resolved. Sequenced: CD4+ T cells sorted from blood. The TCR was taken from a human donor in good health. The CDR3 DNA sequence: TGCGCCAGCAGCCAAGAAGGTATGCACACTGGCTACACCTTC. Its translation is CASSQEGMHTGYTF.